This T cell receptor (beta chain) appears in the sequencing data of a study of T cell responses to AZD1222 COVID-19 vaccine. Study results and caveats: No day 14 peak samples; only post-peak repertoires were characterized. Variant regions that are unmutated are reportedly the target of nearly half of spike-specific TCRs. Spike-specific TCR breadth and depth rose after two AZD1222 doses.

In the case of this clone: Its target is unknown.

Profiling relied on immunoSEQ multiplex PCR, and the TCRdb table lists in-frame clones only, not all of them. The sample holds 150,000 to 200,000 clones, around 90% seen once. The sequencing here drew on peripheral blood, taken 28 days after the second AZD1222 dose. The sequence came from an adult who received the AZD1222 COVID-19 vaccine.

CDR3 bases: TGTGCCAGCAGCTTATTGAAGGTGGGACAGCGCACCGGGGAGCTGTTTTTT. The encoded protein is CASSLLKVGQRTGELFF. The genes are TRBV5-5 and TRBJ2-2; TRBD1 matches 7 bases. V shed 2 bases and J 4 bases; nucleotides not matched to a gene: 11. The CDR3 consists of 17 residues. Germline CDR1 and CDR2: SGHKS and YYEKEE (reference sequence).